What follows are 16 T cell receptor beta chains derived from one specimen sequenced in a study of cytomegalovirus exposure and HLA in healthy donors. PCR involved 60 Vbeta and 13 Jbeta primers. TCRdb's copy holds only in-frame clones and misses some; the assay was immunoSEQ multiplex PCR. The sample consists of 35,000 to 50,000 clones, about 70% of them appearing once. The sample was PBMCs. The source of these receptors is a man aged 35 to 55 in good health and CMV-seronegative.

About this clone itself: At one end the junction does not follow the germline gene, possibly because of a read error. CDR3: CASSPPTKQNTEAFF. The CDR3, as DNA: TGTGCTAGCAGCCCTCCCACGAAACAGAACACTGAAGCTTTCTTT. V usage is TRBV7-7 and J usage is TRBJ1-1, with D unclear. The CDR3 covers 15 residues. CDR1 is SSHAT and CDR2 is FNYEAQ in the germline V gene (reference sequence).

Here the CDR3 DNA reads TGTGCCAGCAGTACGGGACAGATTAATGAAAAACTGTTTTTT. It encodes CASSTGQINEKLFF. This rearrangement joins TRBV7-9 to TRBJ1-4; TRBD1 agrees at 7 bases. CDR1 and CDR2 (germline): SEHNR, FQNEAQ (reference sequence). V was pared by 6 bases and J by 4 bases, with 5 bases of the junction left unmatched. The CDR3 has 14 amino acids.

This chain joins TRBV6-1 and TRBJ2-7; D call uncertain. Germline CDR1 MNHNS, CDR2 SASEGT. The V gene lost 7 bases and the J gene lost 0 bases, with 10 bases spanning the gap. The CDR3 is 13 residues long. CDR3 in DNA: TGTGCCAGCACCGAGTTTAGCTCCTACGAGCAGTACTTC. It specifies CASTEFSSYEQYF.

The rearrangement links TRBV30 to TRBJ2-3, with 7 bases identical to TRBD2. The CDR3 contains 18 residues. From germline, CDR1 is GTSNPN and CDR2 SVGIG (reference sequence). Trimming at V came to 4 bases and at J to 2 bases, leaving 18 bases not matched to a gene. The CDR3 loop is CAWTTEPGLKRNTDTQYF. As DNA, the CDR3 is TGTGCCTGGACTACCGAACCGGGACTAAAAAGGAACACAGATACGCAGTATTTT.

The V call is TRBV11-2, the J call TRBJ1-1; D possibly corresponds to TRBD1 (5 bases). V lost 5 bases and J lost 5, with 15 bases in between. This CDR3 comprises 14 residues. Germline V gives CDR1 SGHAT, CDR2 FQNNGV. This chain's CDR3 is CASSLRRGGTEAFF. The CDR3 bases are TGTGCCAGCAGCCTTAGGAGGGGTGGAACTGAAGCTTTCTTT.

This sequence joins TRBV29-1 and TRBJ2-1, with 10 bases fitting TRBD1. The CDR3 contains 14 residues. J was trimmed by 3 bases and V by 6 bases; bases with no gene match: 5. Germline loops: CDR1 SQVTM, CDR2 ANQGSEA. CDR3 nucleotides: TGCAGCGTCAGGGACAGGGGCCGCTACAATGAGCAGTTCTTC. Translating gives CSVRDRGRYNEQFF.

The chain links TRBV5-1 to TRBJ2-7, with 11 bases matching TRBD2. Germline assignment: CDR1 SGHRS and CDR2 YFSETQ. The CDR3 spans 15 residues. V trimming: 4 bases; J trimming: 2 bases; junction bases outside the gene matches: 5. CDR3 protein: CASSLSGLAAYEQYF. DNA for the CDR3: TGCGCCAGCAGCCTATCGGGACTAGCGGCCTACGAGCAGTACTTC.

The chain is built from TRBV23-1 and TRBJ2-7; D remains ambiguous. TRBV23-1 falls under the ORF class, with uncertain function. V was pared by 3 bases and J by 4 bases, with 13 bases between. This CDR3 contains 14 residues. The CDR3 loop is CASSHTVRKYEQYF. The CDR3 DNA reads as TGCGCCAGCAGTCATACCGTCAGAAAATACGAGCAGTACTTC.

This chain links TRBV10-3 with TRBJ1-2; 9 positions agree with TRBD1. There are 15 residues in the CDR3. The V gene's germline CDR1 is ENHRY and CDR2 SYGVKD. J was trimmed by 6 bases and V by 9 bases; bases with no gene match: 14. The CDR3 protein is CAIVLNPGQGDGYTF. As DNA, the CDR3 is TGTGCCATAGTACTGAATCCGGGACAGGGAGATGGCTACACCTTC.

This clone was counted once. In this CDR3 the conserved last residue, phenylalanine or tryptophan, is missing, so a read error is likely. This chain connects TRBV7-8 to TRBJ1-6; perhaps TRBD1 as D (5 bases). CDR1 is SGHVS, CDR2 FQNEAQ, per germline. V was cut by 0 bases and J by 7 bases, with 19 bases left in between. CDR3 length: 18 amino acids. The CDR3 DNA reads as TGTGCCAGCAGCTTAGCGCTGACGCGGCAGGGAGGAAATTCACCCCTCCACGTT. Translating gives CASSLALTRQGGNSPLHV.

The chain employs TRBV5-8 and TRBJ1-5; TRBD1 matches 7 bases. Germline V gene data show CDR1 as SGHTS and CDR2 as YDEGEE. This CDR3 is built from 14 residues. Trimming removed 9 bases from V and 3 bases from J; junction bases left unmatched: 9. CDR3 nucleotides: TGTGCCACCTCCTCGACAGGGCTCAATCAGCCCCAGCATTTT. It codes for CATSSTGLNQPQHF.

This clone has a single count. The genes are TRBV2 and TRBJ1-2; 8 positions match TRBD1. The CDR3 has 15 amino acids. Trimming at V came to 7 bases and at J to 0 bases, leaving 7 bases not matched to a gene. Germline lookup yields CDR1 SNHLY and CDR2 FYNNEI. Written as DNA, the CDR3 is TGTGCCAGCAAACCCCCAGGGGGCACTAACTATGGCTACACCTTC. Its translation: CASKPPGGTNYGYTF.

The sample holds one count of this clone. The CDR3 protein is CASSLAGVVETQYF. CDR3 DNA sequence: TGTGCCAGCAGCTTAGCGGGAGTGGTTGAGACCCAGTACTTC. The rearrangement joins TRBV7-9 to TRBJ2-5, with TRBD2 as a possible D gene (5 bases). Germline CDR1 is SEHNR and CDR2 is FQNEAQ (reference sequence). The germline V and J ends were trimmed by 0 bases and 5 bases, with 10 bases remaining between them. The CDR3 sequence is 14 residues long.

The rearrangement links TRBV7-9 to TRBJ1-5; a possible D gene is TRBD1 (5 bases). With 5 bases removed from V and 3 bases from J, the gap between germline ends came to 14 bases. Germline V gene data show CDR1 as SEHNR and CDR2 as FQNEAQ (reference sequence). The CDR3 runs to 15 residues. The CDR3 nucleotides are TGTGCCAGCAGCGCCCAGGAAGGGGACAATCAGCCCCAGCATTTT. Amino acids: CASSAQEGDNQPQHF.

The chain combines TRBV4-3 with TRBJ1-1; 7 positions match TRBD1. The CDR3 has 16 amino acids. Germline CDR1 reads LGHNA; CDR2 reads YSLEER. J gave up 0 bases and V 4 bases, and 8 bases lay outside the gene matches. DNA of the CDR3: TGCGCCAGCAGCCTTGGACAGGAGACCATGAACACTGAAGCTTTCTTT. Its protein is CASSLGQETMNTEAFF.

The chain has TRBV30 and TRBJ2-1; unclear D gene. This CDR3 comprises 12 residues. Germline V gives CDR1 GTSNPN, CDR2 SVGIG (reference sequence). V lost 0 bases and J 5 bases, leaving 5 bases between the germline ends. Written as DNA, the CDR3 is TGTGCCTGGAGTGTACGGGACAATGAGCAGTTCTTC. Protein sequence: CAWSVRDNEQFF.